Listed below are T cell receptor beta chains from one sample, sequenced in a study of T cells in tumors after PD-1 blockade. Using immunoSEQ multiplex PCR, the repertoire was profiled, and TCRdb retains in-frame clones only, with some absent. Of about 60,000 clones in the sample, roughly 70% were seen once. Sequenced here: PBMCs, sampled after anti-PD-1 treatment. The receptors shown here come from a human donor with basal cell carcinoma. The conserved cysteine and the conserved F or W are not part of the CDR3 here. D genes are given only for firm matches.

TRBJ1-5,-,TRBV6-6,ASSYKGLLQPQH
TRBJ2-7,-,TRBV7-6,ASSSPEVKGTTSSYEQY
TRBJ2-2,TRBD2,TRBV7-2,ASSLAASGSTGELF
TRBJ2-6,-,TRBV7-6,ASSLVGPVSGANVLT
TRBJ2-2,-,TRBV29-1,SVHHGGAGELF
TRBJ2-1,TRBD2,TRBV7-2,ASSLVTSGGYNEQF
TRBJ2-1,-,TRBV30,AWSVQGNEQF
TRBJ2-3,-,TRBV14,ASSQIRSGTDTQY
TRBJ1-2,TRBD1,TRBV29-1,SVEGLGQGGYT
TRBJ1-4,-,TRBV7-4,ASTLSRDPTNEKLF
TRBJ1-1,TRBD1,TRBV19,ASKRTGSDTEAF
TRBJ2-2,-,TRBV19,ASRLFGELF
TRBJ1-3,TRBD1,TRBV7-9,ASRERQGAGNTIY
TRBJ1-4,-,TRBV18,ASSPTAVWGSGTNEKLF
TRBJ2-2,-,TRBV18,ASRYEAANTGELF
TRBJ2-5,TRBD1,TRBV10-3,AISERPGGGETQY
TRBJ2-1,-,TRBV2,ASNLRGYNEQF